The clone carrying this TCR beta chain was found once. The antigen remains unidentified. This record belongs to a study of cytomegalovirus exposure and HLA in healthy donors. Study-level findings and limits: Indistinguishability led to the exclusion of some V segments, TRBV6-2 and TRBV6-3 included.

V dropped 7 bases and J dropped 5; count of bases not matched to a gene: 8. The CDR3 is made up of 12 amino acids. Germline values: CDR1 SQVTM, CDR2 ANQGSEA. 13 Jbeta primers and 60 Vbeta primers were used for the PCR. Clones were read by immunoSEQ multiplex PCR, and TCRdb kept only the in-frame ones, dropping some. The table records some 110,000 clones, over 55% of them present only once. Sequenced input: PBMCs. This clonotype originated in a female donor in good health and CMV-seronegative. V gene TRBV29-1 combines with J gene TRBJ2-7; 7 nucleotides line up with TRBD1. Here the CDR3 reads CSALDRADEQYF. DNA of the CDR3: TGCAGCGCCTTAGACAGGGCGGACGAGCAGTACTTC.